The sequence of this T cell receptor (beta chain) was determined in a study of cytomegalovirus exposure and HLA in healthy donors. Study conclusions and caveats: The CMV antigen specificity of a few CMV-associated chains was confirmed through in vitro analysis. Most CMV-associated TCR beta chains appeared HLA-restricted in a later analysis.

Primers: 60 Vbeta forward and 13 Jbeta reverse. The repertoire was sequenced with immunoSEQ multiplex PCR; TCRdb's copy has only in-frame clones and lacks some. This table has under 110,000 clones, roughly 75% appearing once. Nominally healthy donors provided the samples, though records likely missed some immune exposures. Deletions cut 8 bases from V and 5 bases from J, with 17 bases between. The CDR3 sequence is 14 residues long. From germline, CDR1 is ENHRY and CDR2 SYGVKD. Turning to this clone: The antigen remains undetermined.

The rearrangement uses TRBV10-3 and TRBJ2-3; possibly TRBD2 for D (6 bases). The specimen was PBMCs. The TCR originated in a man in his forties in good health and CMV-seronegative. In nucleotides, the CDR3 is TGTGCCATCGGGACTGCTGGGGGAGAAGATACGCAGTATTTT. Amino acid sequence: CAIGTAGGEDTQYF.